This T cell receptor beta chain came from a study of T cells in Graves' hyperthyroidism and ophthalmopathy. Study-wide context: Any treatment followed the collection of peripheral blood at initial diagnosis.

CDR3 size: 13 residues. Per germline, CDR1 KGHSH and CDR2 LQKENI. Trimming cost V 8 bases and J 1 base, with 11 bases left between them. TCR beta CDR3 regions were amplified from RNA. The TCR CDR3 first-round RT-PCR relied on the HTBI primer set. Each CDR3 protein gets one entry after TCRdb re-called the multiplex PCR reads with MiXCR. The profile shows hundreds of thousands of distinct CDR3 sequences, around 15% of them singletons. The study, taken as a whole, reports: Among thyroid clonotypes expanded above 0.001, most also appeared in blood.

The table lists this clonotype with many counts. Antigen: not known. This sequence joins TRBV18 and TRBJ1-1; no definite D call. This receptor was taken from a woman aged 40-49 years with Graves' ophthalmopathy. The sequencing input was blood. Here the CDR3 reads CASGRDGNTEAFF. CDR3 nucleotides: TGTGCCAGCGGTAGAGATGGGAACACTGAAGCTTTCTTT.